Listed below are T cell receptor beta chains from one sample, sequenced in a study of identical twins. Using its own MiXCR run on the 5' RACE reads, TCRdb lists one record per CDR3 protein. This sample has about 690,000 distinct CDR3 sequences, with 21% found just once. In addition, the sample was reused for a study of T cells expressing NK-cell markers.

The source material was PBMCs. The receptors shown here come from a woman aged 18-29 years in good health. CDR3s include the opening cysteine and the closing phenylalanine or tryptophan. A D gene is named only where the DNA matches it firmly. Size is omitted from some rows. Given values are once, few, many or a class for expanded clones.

V: TRBV29-1
size: few
J: TRBJ2-1
D: TRBD2
CDR3: CSGLSQSGSKYNEQFF
DNA: TGCAGCGGGTTATCCCAGAGCGGGAGTAAATACAATGAGCAGTTCTTC

V: TRBV5-1
size: -
J: TRBJ2-2
D: -
CDR3: CASSQVDQTGELFF
DNA: TGCGCCAGCAGCCAGGTGGACCAAACCGGGGAGCTGTTTTTT

V: TRBV12-3/TRBV12-4
size: few
J: TRBJ2-3
D: -
CDR3: CASSPSTFSRADTQYF
DNA: TGTGCCAGCAGTCCTTCGACATTCTCCCGGGCAGATACGCAGTATTTT

V: TRBV12-3/TRBV12-4
size: few
J: TRBJ1-1
D: TRBD1
CDR3: CASSTTGDYTEAFF
DNA: TGTGCCAGCAGTACAACAGGGGACTACACTGAAGCTTTCTTT

V: TRBV12-5
size: -
J: TRBJ2-3
D: -
CDR3: CASGPGQSYDTQYF
DNA: TGTGCTAGTGGTCCCGGACAGAGCTACGATACGCAGTATTTT

V: TRBV5-1
size: few
J: TRBJ1-5
D: -
CDR3: CASSLGYRQPQHF
DNA: TGCGCCAGCAGCTTGGGGTACCGACAGCCCCAGCATTTT

V: TRBV10-2
size: few
J: TRBJ2-3
D: -
CDR3: CASAPDRGRWSGNTDTQYF
DNA: TGCGCCAGCGCCCCCGACAGGGGCAGGTGGAGCGGGAACACAGATACGCAGTATTTT

V: TRBV20-1
size: -
J: TRBJ2-5
D: TRBD2
CDR3: CSALLNPGLRGLKTQYF
DNA: TGCAGTGCCCTACTGAACCCGGGACTAAGGGGTTTAAAGACCCAGTACTTC

V: TRBV7-2
size: -
J: TRBJ2-1
D: -
CDR3: CASSLVSIGEQFF
DNA: TGTGCCAGCAGCTTAGTCTCGATCGGAGAGCAGTTCTTC

V: TRBV27
size: once
J: TRBJ2-1
D: -
CDR3: CASRVTAYEQFF
DNA: TGTGCCAGCAGGGTGACAGCATATGAGCAGTTCTTC

V: TRBV20-1
size: many
J: TRBJ2-1
D: TRBD2
CDR3: CSANLGGGNEQFF
DNA: TGCAGTGCTAACCTTGGGGGGGGCAATGAGCAGTTCTTC

V: TRBV7-9
size: few
J: TRBJ1-4
D: -
CDR3: CASEGPSNEKLFF
DNA: TGTGCCAGCGAGGGACCGTCAAATGAAAAACTGTTTTTT

V: TRBV20-1
size: many
J: TRBJ2-7
D: -
CDR3: CSARDPGLSSYEQYF
DNA: TGCAGTGCTAGAGATCCAGGCCTAAGCTCCTACGAGCAGTACTTC

V: TRBV3-1
size: few
J: TRBJ1-6
D: -
CDR3: CASSQGLSGNSPLHF
DNA: TGTGCCAGCAGCCAGGGACTTTCGGGGAATTCACCCCTCCACTTT

V: TRBV12-3/TRBV12-4
size: few
J: TRBJ2-7
D: TRBD2
CDR3: CASSFRGLGFHEQYF
DNA: TGTGCCAGCAGTTTTCGGGGACTAGGGTTCCACGAGCAGTACTTC

V: TRBV9
size: few
J: TRBJ2-3
D: TRBD2
CDR3: CASSAPTSGASTDTQYF
DNA: TGTGCCAGCAGCGCACCAACTAGCGGAGCTAGCACAGATACGCAGTATTTT

V: TRBV12-3/TRBV12-4
size: few
J: TRBJ2-5
D: TRBD1
CDR3: CASRTGSEETQYF
DNA: TGTGCCAGCAGGACAGGGTCGGAAGAGACCCAGTACTTC

V: TRBV6-2/TRBV6-3
size: -
J: TRBJ2-4
D: -
CDR3: CASSYQGNIQYF
DNA: TGTGCCAGCAGTTATCAGGGGAACATTCAGTACTTC

V: TRBV12-3/TRBV12-4
size: -
J: TRBJ1-3
D: -
CDR3: CASRIQIRGNTIYF
DNA: TGTGCCAGCAGAATCCAGATACGAGGAAACACCATATATTTT

V: TRBV12-3/TRBV12-4
size: few
J: TRBJ2-3
D: TRBD2
CDR3: CASSPGTSLLFRDTQYF
DNA: TGTGCCAGCAGTCCAGGGACTAGCTTATTGTTCAGAGATACGCAGTATTTT

V: TRBV20-1
size: -
J: TRBJ1-5
D: -
CDR3: CSARDRLGEAQPQHF
DNA: TGCAGTGCTAGAGATCGGTTGGGGGAGGCTCAGCCCCAGCATTTT

V: TRBV30
size: -
J: TRBJ2-3
D: TRBD2
CDR3: CAWRAGLPDTQYF
DNA: TGTGCCTGGAGAGCGGGACTTCCGGATACGCAGTATTTT

V: TRBV6-1
size: few
J: TRBJ2-7
D: TRBD1
CDR3: CASSQTGAVSSYEQYF
DNA: TGTGCCAGCAGTCAAACAGGGGCAGTTTCATCCTACGAGCAGTACTTC

V: TRBV7-2
size: -
J: TRBJ2-1
D: TRBD2
CDR3: CASSLGQAGGNEQFF
DNA: TGTGCCAGCAGCTTAGGTCAGGCGGGAGGCAATGAGCAGTTCTTC

V: TRBV15
size: few
J: TRBJ2-7
D: -
CDR3: CATSGSTGDGGRRPYEQYF
DNA: TGTGCCACCAGCGGATCGACAGGGGATGGCGGGAGAAGGCCCTACGAGCAGTACTTC

V: TRBV27
size: -
J: TRBJ2-2
D: -
CDR3: CASISVTGELFF
DNA: TGTGCCAGCATCTCCGTCACCGGGGAGCTGTTTTTT

V: TRBV7-6
size: many
J: TRBJ1-4
D: -
CDR3: CASSLGPRVEIEKLFF
DNA: TGTGCCAGCAGCTTAGGCCCCAGGGTGGAGATTGAAAAACTGTTTTTT

V: TRBV11-2
size: -
J: TRBJ2-3
D: TRBD2
CDR3: CASSARPGGTQYF
DNA: TGTGCCAGCAGCGCACGACCGGGGGGGACGCAGTATTTT

V: TRBV3-1
size: few
J: TRBJ2-5
D: -
CDR3: CASRRVNQETQYF
DNA: TGTGCCAGCAGGAGGGTAAACCAAGAGACCCAGTACTTC

V: TRBV5-1
size: many
J: TRBJ2-5
D: -
CDR3: CASSPKGWNDETQYF
DNA: TGCGCCAGCAGCCCTAAGGGCTGGAACGACGAGACCCAGTACTTC

V: TRBV30
size: few
J: TRBJ2-7
D: TRBD2
CDR3: CAWSRTSGYEQYF
DNA: TGTGCCTGGAGCCGTACTAGCGGCTACGAGCAGTACTTC

V: TRBV2
size: -
J: TRBJ2-1
D: -
CDR3: CARGNGYNEQFF
DNA: TGTGCCAGGGGGAACGGTTACAATGAGCAGTTCTTC

V: TRBV6-1
size: -
J: TRBJ2-2
D: -
CDR3: CASNSPGRTGELFF
DNA: TGTGCCAGCAACTCGCCGGGGAGAACCGGGGAGCTGTTTTTT

V: TRBV7-9
size: -
J: TRBJ2-5
D: -
CDR3: CASSIAGTKSETQYF
DNA: TGTGCCAGCAGTATCGCCGGGACAAAAAGTGAGACCCAGTACTTC

V: TRBV6-1
size: -
J: TRBJ1-6
D: -
CDR3: CASIRGRERSPLHF
DNA: TGTGCCAGCATCCGTGGCAGGGAACGGTCACCCCTCCACTTT

V: TRBV5-1
size: few
J: TRBJ2-5
D: TRBD2
CDR3: CASSLLQTSGIETQYF
DNA: TGCGCCAGCAGCTTACTGCAAACTAGCGGGATTGAGACCCAGTACTTC

V: TRBV15
size: many
J: TRBJ2-1
D: -
CDR3: CATSGGPRGYNEQFF
DNA: TGTGCCACCAGCGGGGGACCTAGGGGTTACAATGAGCAGTTCTTC

V: TRBV27
size: once
J: TRBJ2-3
D: -
CDR3: CASSWGLISADTQYF
DNA: TGTGCCAGCAGTTGGGGGCTCATCTCAGCAGATACGCAGTATTTT

V: TRBV20-1
size: -
J: TRBJ2-1
D: TRBD2
CDR3: CSARDEGRGGSYNEQFF
DNA: TGCAGTGCTAGAGATGAAGGGCGGGGGGGATCCTACAATGAGCAGTTCTTC

V: TRBV7-2
size: few
J: TRBJ1-2
D: -
CDR3: CASSLVTPRGPGYGYTF
DNA: TGTGCCAGCAGCTTAGTCACCCCCCGGGGGCCGGGCTATGGCTACACCTTC

V: TRBV20-1
size: -
J: TRBJ2-7
D: -
CDR3: CSAPGLHEQYF
DNA: TGCAGTGCGCCGGGCCTCCACGAGCAGTACTTC

V: TRBV7-9
size: many
J: TRBJ2-7
D: TRBD1
CDR3: CASSSRRDRDISEQYF
DNA: TGTGCCAGCAGCTCACGCCGGGACAGGGATATATCCGAGCAGTACTTC

V: TRBV20-1
size: few
J: TRBJ1-1
D: -
CDR3: CSARWSGPEAFF
DNA: TGCAGTGCTAGATGGTCGGGCCCTGAAGCTTTCTTT

V: TRBV12-3/TRBV12-4
size: -
J: TRBJ1-1
D: -
CDR3: CASRTWGLYTEAFF
DNA: TGTGCCAGCAGAACCTGGGGCCTTTACACTGAAGCTTTCTTT

V: TRBV6-5
size: few
J: TRBJ1-5
D: TRBD1
CDR3: CASSSYGTGVQPQHF
DNA: TGTGCCAGCAGTTCATACGGGACAGGGGTACAGCCCCAGCATTTT

V: TRBV6-5
size: few
J: TRBJ2-2
D: TRBD1
CDR3: CASSYRGIAGELFF
DNA: TGTGCCAGCAGCTACAGGGGGATCGCCGGGGAGCTGTTTTTT

V: TRBV12-3/TRBV12-4
size: -
J: TRBJ2-5
D: -
CDR3: CASSFTQKETQYF
DNA: TGTGCCAGCAGTTTTACTCAGAAAGAGACCCAGTACTTC

V: TRBV7-9
size: -
J: TRBJ2-7
D: -
CDR3: CASSLLGEKQDYEQYF
DNA: TGTGCCAGCAGCTTACTCGGGGAGAAGCAGGACTACGAGCAGTACTTC

V: TRBV6-5
size: -
J: TRBJ1-1
D: TRBD1
CDR3: CASSYSRTGAITEAFF
DNA: TGTGCCAGCAGTTACTCGAGAACAGGGGCGATAACTGAAGCTTTCTTT